This paragraph covers one T cell receptor beta chain sequence. Its specificity is unknown. The data derive from a study of T cell responses to AZD1222 COVID-19 vaccine. The ends were cut back, 6 bases at V and 4 bases at J, with 12 bases in the middle. The CDR3 covers 13 residues. CDR1 is SNHLY and CDR2 is FYNNEI in the germline V gene. Study results and limitations: The CD4 TCRs associated with vaccination extended across spike and predominated at 160-218 and 743-854. When two AZD1222 doses had been given, Spike-specific TCR breadth and depth rose. All repertoire sampling was performed exclusively after the peak T cell response.

The method was immunoSEQ multiplex PCR; TCRdb's version includes in-frame clones alone and lacks a portion of them. The sample has 130,000 or so clones; about 90% are singletons. Specimen: peripheral blood, collected on day 0 of AZD1222 vaccination. This chain joins TRBV2 and TRBJ2-5, with D unresolved. This receptor was identified in an adult in good health. As DNA, the CDR3 is TGTGCCAGCAGCAGAGAGTTCGTAGAGACCCAGTACTTC. Amino acid sequence: CASSREFVETQYF.